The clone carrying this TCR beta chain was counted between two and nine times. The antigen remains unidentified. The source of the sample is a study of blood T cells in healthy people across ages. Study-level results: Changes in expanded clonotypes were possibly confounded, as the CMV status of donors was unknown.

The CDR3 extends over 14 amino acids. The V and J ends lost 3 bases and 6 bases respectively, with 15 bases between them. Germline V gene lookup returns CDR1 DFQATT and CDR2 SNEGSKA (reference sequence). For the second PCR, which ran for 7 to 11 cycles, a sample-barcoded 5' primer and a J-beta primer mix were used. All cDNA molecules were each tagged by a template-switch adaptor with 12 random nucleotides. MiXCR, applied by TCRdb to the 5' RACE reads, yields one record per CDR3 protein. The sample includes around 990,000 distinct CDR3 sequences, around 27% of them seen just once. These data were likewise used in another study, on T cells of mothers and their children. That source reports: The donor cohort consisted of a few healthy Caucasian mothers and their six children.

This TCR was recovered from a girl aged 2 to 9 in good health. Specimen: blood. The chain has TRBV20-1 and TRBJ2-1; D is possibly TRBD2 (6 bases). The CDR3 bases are TGCAGTGCTAGTCACAGCGGGCCTCGCAATGAGCAGTTCTTC. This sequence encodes CSASHSGPRNEQFF.